This TCR beta chain came from a study of blood T cell repertoires in COVID-19. Study background: The United States, Italy and Spain supplied acute and convalescent COVID-19 samples.

The participants were between roughly 18 and 89 years old and came from roughly 25 US areas. No more than 2 weeks before study entry, exposed participants had met a case of COVID-19. Per the germline V gene, CDR1 is MDHEN and CDR2 is SYDVKM. The ends were cut back, 6 bases at V and 4 bases at J, with 16 bases in the middle. This CDR3 comprises 15 residues. In the source study's methods: Reference gene primers were amplified, and this amplification served to estimate nucleated cell counts. The assay was immunoSEQ multiplex PCR, and TCRdb's table has in-frame clones only and misses some. V and J calls and clone size come straight from that table; D and trimming were deduced from the DNA. The data hold a few hundred thousand clones, with just under 90% observed a single time.

The specimen was PBMCs or T cells enriched from blood (not recorded which). V usage is TRBV28 and J usage is TRBJ1-3, with a weak D call TRBD1 (5 bases). The TCR was taken from a woman aged 45-59 years who had been exposed to COVID-19. CDR3 coding DNA: TGTGCCAGCAGAGGAGTGGGGCAAAACGGAAACACCATATATTTT. Translation gives CASRGVGQNGNTIYF.